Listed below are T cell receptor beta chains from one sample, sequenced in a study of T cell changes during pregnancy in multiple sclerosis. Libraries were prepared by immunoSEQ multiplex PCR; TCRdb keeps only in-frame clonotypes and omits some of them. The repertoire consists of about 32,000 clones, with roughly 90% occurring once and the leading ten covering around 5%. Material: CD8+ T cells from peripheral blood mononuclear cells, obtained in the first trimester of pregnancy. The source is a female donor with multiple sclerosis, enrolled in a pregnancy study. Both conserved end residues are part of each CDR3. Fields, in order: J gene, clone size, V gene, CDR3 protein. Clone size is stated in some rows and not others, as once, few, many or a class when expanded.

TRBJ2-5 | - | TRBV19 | CASSRLEGVGETQYF
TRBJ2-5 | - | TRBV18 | CASSPREGGFLETQYF
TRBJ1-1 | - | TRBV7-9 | CASSLVGARGTEAFF
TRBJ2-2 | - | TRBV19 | CASSSPAQEGTGELFF
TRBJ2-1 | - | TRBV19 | CASTPGLGSNEQFF
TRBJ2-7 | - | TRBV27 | CASSLSRTRPHEQYF
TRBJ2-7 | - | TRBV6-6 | CASSYLGGSYEQYF
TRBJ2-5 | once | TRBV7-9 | CASSRLAGVGETQYF
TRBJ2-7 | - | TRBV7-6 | CASSLGLAGNYEQYF
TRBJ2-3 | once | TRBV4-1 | CASSQEPSPSTDTQYF
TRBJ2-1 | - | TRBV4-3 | CASSQDRPSGIYNEQFF
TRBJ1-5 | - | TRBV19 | CASSIVSRYSNQPQHF
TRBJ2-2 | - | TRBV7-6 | CASSLRGGGVYTGELFF
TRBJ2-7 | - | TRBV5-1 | CASSFRGGTYEQYF
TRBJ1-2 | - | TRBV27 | CASRGQATSYGYTF
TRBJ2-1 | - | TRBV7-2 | CASSAPGGKPYNEQFF
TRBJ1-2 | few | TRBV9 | CASSVEGLNYGYTF
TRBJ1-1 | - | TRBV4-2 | CASSLLEGENTEAFF
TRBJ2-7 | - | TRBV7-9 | CASSPAGGLSEQYF
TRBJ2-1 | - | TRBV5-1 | CASSLIDRAYNEQFF
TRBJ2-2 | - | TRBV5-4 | CASTPTSGSDTGELFF
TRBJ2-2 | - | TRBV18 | CASSTVSNTGELFF